These T cell receptor beta chains were read from a single sample in a study of blood T cell repertoires in COVID-19. The table came from immunoSEQ multiplex PCR; TCRdb's copy has only in-frame clones and leaves some out. The sample records about 270,000 clones, about 86% being singletons. Sample: peripheral blood. Receptors were obtained from a woman in her twenties or thirties with COVID-19, enrolled during active disease. The CDR3 runs from the conserved cysteine through the conserved F or W. A D gene is named only where the DNA matches it firmly. Only part of the rows carry a size: once, few, many, or a class if the clone is expanded.

j_call | clone_size | d_call | v_call | cdr3_nt | cdr3_aa
TRBJ1-2 | NA | TRBD1 | TRBV15 | TGTGCCACCAGCAGCCGGGACAGACTTAACTATGGCTACACCTTC | CATSSRDRLNYGYTF
TRBJ1-2 | once | TRBD1 | TRBV5-1 | TGCGCCAGCAGTCTGGGACAGTATAACTATGGCTACACCTTC | CASSLGQYNYGYTF
TRBJ2-1 | few | NA | TRBV7-9 | TGTGCCAGAGAGGCAGTCTATTCCTACAATGAGCAGTTCTTC | CAREAVYSYNEQFF
TRBJ2-1 | NA | TRBD2 | TRBV12-5 | TGTGCTAGTGGTCGGAGGCGGGGGGTGTACAATGAGCAGTTCTTC | CASGRRRGVYNEQFF
TRBJ2-7 | once | TRBD1 | TRBV7-8 | TGTGCCAGCAGCCTCTCGGGACAGAACGAGCAGTACTTC | CASSLSGQNEQYF
TRBJ2-7 | few | NA | TRBV7-9 | TGTGCCAGCAGCTTGGACAGTATATCCTACGAGCAGTACTTC | CASSLDSISYEQYF
TRBJ2-2 | NA | TRBD2 | TRBV5-8 | TGTGCCAGCAGCTCCGGGACTAGGCGCACCGGGGAGCTGTTTTTT | CASSSGTRRTGELFF
TRBJ2-2 | NA | NA | TRBV11-3 | TGTGCCAGCAGCTTAGGGAAGGGGGCCGGGGAGCTGTTTTTT | CASSLGKGAGELFF
TRBJ2-2 | few | NA | TRBV6-5 | TGTGCCAGCAGTTCTAGGGGTGGGGAGCTGTTTTTT | CASSSRGGELFF
TRBJ2-3 | NA | TRBD2 | TRBV19 | TGTGCCAGTAGTATAGGGGGACTAGGGACAGATACGCAGTATTTT | CASSIGGLGTDTQYF
TRBJ1-1 | few | NA | TRBV14 | TGTGCCAGCAGCCAAGGTCTCAGCGGACGCATGAACACTGAAGCTTTCTTT | CASSQGLSGRMNTEAFF
TRBJ2-6 | NA | NA | TRBV20-1 | TGCAGTGCTAGTACCGGAGGTTCTGGGGCCAACGTCCTGACTTTC | CSASTGGSGANVLTF
TRBJ2-3 | once | TRBD1 | TRBV18 | TGTGCCAGCTCACCATGGGACAGAGGGTCCAGGGATACGCAGTATTTT | CASSPWDRGSRDTQYF
TRBJ1-1 | NA | NA | TRBV5-5 | TGTGCCAGCAGCTTCGGCACAGGGATGAACACTGAAGCTTTCTTT | CASSFGTGMNTEAFF
TRBJ2-1 | once | NA | TRBV27 | TGTGCCAGCAGTGTCTCCCGGTACAATGAGCAGTTCTTC | CASSVSRYNEQFF
TRBJ1-5 | NA | NA | TRBV2 | TGTGCCAGCAGTGGCAGCGAGAGGAGCAATCAGCCCCAGCATTTT | CASSGSERSNQPQHF
TRBJ2-3 | NA | TRBD2 | TRBV5-8 | TGTGCCAGCAGCTTAAGGACAAGGGCAGGGAGGGACACAGATACGCAGTATTTT | CASSLRTRAGRDTDTQYF
TRBJ2-2 | NA | NA | TRBV4-1 | TGCGCCAGCAGCCAAAGATCAGGGCACACCGGGGAGCTGTTTTTT | CASSQRSGHTGELFF
TRBJ2-5 | NA | NA | TRBV28 | TGTGCCAGCAGTTTCAACGGGAAGACCCAGTACTTC | CASSFNGKTQYF
TRBJ1-1 | NA | NA | TRBV9 | TGTGCCAGCAGCGTAGTCGGAGAAACTGAAGCTTTCTTT | CASSVVGETEAFF
TRBJ2-5 | NA | TRBD2 | TRBV4-1 | TGCGCCAGCAGCCAAAGCGGGGGGGCTTTAGCCAAAGAGACCCAGTACTTC | CASSQSGGALAKETQYF
TRBJ1-1 | NA | NA | TRBV2 | TGTGCCAGTCGTATAGGGGGTCCCACTGAAGCTTTCTTT | CASRIGGPTEAFF
TRBJ1-5 | NA | NA | TRBV7-8 | TGTGCCAGCAGCCGGGAGTATAGCAATCAGCCCCAGCATTTT | CASSREYSNQPQHF
TRBJ2-1 | NA | TRBD2 | TRBV18 | TGTGCCACCTCCCCTAGCGGGGGACCAATCAATGAGCAGTTCTTC | CATSPSGGPINEQFF
TRBJ1-1 | NA | NA | TRBV5-1 | TGCGCCAGCAGCTTTTACTCCGGGACACAAGGTGAAGCTTTCTTT | CASSFYSGTQGEAFF
TRBJ2-7 | NA | TRBD1 | TRBV18 | TGTGCCAGCTCACTAAACAGGGGCGACTACGAGCAGTACTTC | CASSLNRGDYEQYF
TRBJ2-7 | few | TRBD2 | TRBV10-2 | TGCGCCAGCTGCCTGGTGGCTAGCGGGGGGGGCCGGGGAAACGAGCAGTACTTC | CASCLVASGGGRGNEQYF
TRBJ1-2 | NA | NA | TRBV4-1 | TGCGCCAGCAGCCAAGGGTTGGGCGGGGCGGGCTATGGCTACACCTTC | CASSQGLGGAGYGYTF
TRBJ1-2 | NA | TRBD1 | TRBV5-1 | TGCGCCAGCAGCGCGGACAGGGGAGGCTATGGCTACACCTTC | CASSADRGGYGYTF
TRBJ1-5 | few | NA | TRBV18 | TGTGCCAGCTCACCGAAGCCCCCTAATAGCAATCAGCCCCAGCATTTT | CASSPKPPNSNQPQHF
TRBJ2-1 | NA | TRBD2 | TRBV4-1 | TGCGCCAGCAGCCCGCTGGGACTAGCGGGGGGGCCAGGGCACAATGAGCAGTTCTTC | CASSPLGLAGGPGHNEQFF
TRBJ1-1 | NA | TRBD1 | TRBV6-2/TRBV6-3 | TGTGCCAGCAGCCGGGACAGGGGCACTGAAGCTTTCTTT | CASSRDRGTEAFF
TRBJ1-3 | few | NA | TRBV28 | TGTGCCAGCAACCACCTCGGGAGCTCTGGAAACACCATATATTTT | CASNHLGSSGNTIYF
TRBJ2-2 | once | TRBD1 | TRBV24-1 | TGTGCCACCAGTGATTTGTCCCATGACAGGGATACCACCGGGGAGCTGTTTTTT | CATSDLSHDRDTTGELFF
TRBJ2-7 | NA | TRBD1 | TRBV5-1 | TGCGCCAGCAGCTTGGCGGGACAGGAGACCTACGAGCAGTACTTC | CASSLAGQETYEQYF
TRBJ1-1 | NA | NA | TRBV7-9 | TGTGCCAGCAGCTCAAGGGGTGAAGCTTTCTTT | CASSSRGEAFF
TRBJ2-1 | once | TRBD2 | TRBV27 | TGTGCCAGCAGTATCGTTTTCGCGGGGGACGACAATGAGCAGTTCTTC | CASSIVFAGDDNEQFF
TRBJ1-2 | few | NA | TRBV6-5 | TGTGCCAGCAGCCGGCGCAGAGGCTATGGCTACACCTTC | CASSRRRGYGYTF
TRBJ1-6 | NA | TRBD1 | TRBV12-3/TRBV12-4 | TGTGCCAGCAGTTTACAGGGGGATTCACCCCTCCACTTT | CASSLQGDSPLHF
TRBJ2-1 | NA | NA | TRBV5-1 | TGCGCCAGCAGCTTGCAGCGGGCTCTCAGGGCGGTTAAGCAGTTCTTC | CASSLQRALRAVKQFF
TRBJ1-1 | few | NA | TRBV6-5 | TGTGCCAGCAGTTACAATACAGGTGAAGCTTTCTTT | CASSYNTGEAFF
TRBJ2-3 | NA | TRBD2 | TRBV3-1/TRBV3-2 | TGTGCCAGCAGCCAAGGTAGCGGGGACACAGATACGCAGTATTTT | CASSQGSGDTDTQYF
TRBJ2-5 | NA | NA | TRBV19 | TGTGCCAGTAGTCTCGCAGCGGCAGAGACCCAGTACTTC | CASSLAAAETQYF
TRBJ2-3 | NA | TRBD2 | TRBV7-2 | TGTGCCAGCAGCTTAGACCCCGTGGGGGGGGGTCGGGATACGCAGTATTTT | CASSLDPVGGGRDTQYF
TRBJ2-2 | NA | NA | TRBV5-1 | TGCGCCAGCAGCTTCGTAGGGGGCACCGGGGAGCTGTTTTTT | CASSFVGGTGELFF
TRBJ1-2 | NA | TRBD1 | TRBV5-5 | TGTGCCAGCAGCTTTGAGACAGGGGGCATGGGTGGCTACACCTTC | CASSFETGGMGGYTF
TRBJ1-1 | NA | TRBD1 | TRBV27 | TGTGCCAGCAACACACTCGGGACAGGGAACACTGAAGCTTTCTTT | CASNTLGTGNTEAFF
TRBJ2-2 | NA | NA | TRBV6-5 | TGTGCCAGCAGACCCGACAGTAGGTCGACCGGGGAGCTGTTTTTT | CASRPDSRSTGELFF
TRBJ1-6 | few | NA | TRBV6-5 | TGTGCCAGCCTTAGGGACACCGAGACACCCCTCCACTTT | CASLRDTETPLHF
TRBJ1-2 | NA | NA | TRBV11-2 | TGTGCCAGCAGCTTAGATACATACGTGAGCGCTGACTATGGCTACACCTTC | CASSLDTYVSADYGYTF
TRBJ2-5 | NA | NA | TRBV5-1 | TGCGCCAGCAGCACCGGGACTGGTCCCCGGACCCAGTACTTC | CASSTGTGPRTQYF
TRBJ2-4 | NA | NA | TRBV19 | TGTGCCAGTAGTACGTCCCTCAGCGCCGTTTTGAACATTCAGTACTTC | CASSTSLSAVLNIQYF
TRBJ2-1 | NA | NA | TRBV19 | TGTGCCAGTAGTATTCAAGGCAGGAACAATGAGCAGTTCTTC | CASSIQGRNNEQFF
TRBJ1-4 | NA | TRBD1 | TRBV4-1 | TGCGCCACCCTCGTAGACAGGGTTAATGAAAAACTGTTTTTT | CATLVDRVNEKLFF